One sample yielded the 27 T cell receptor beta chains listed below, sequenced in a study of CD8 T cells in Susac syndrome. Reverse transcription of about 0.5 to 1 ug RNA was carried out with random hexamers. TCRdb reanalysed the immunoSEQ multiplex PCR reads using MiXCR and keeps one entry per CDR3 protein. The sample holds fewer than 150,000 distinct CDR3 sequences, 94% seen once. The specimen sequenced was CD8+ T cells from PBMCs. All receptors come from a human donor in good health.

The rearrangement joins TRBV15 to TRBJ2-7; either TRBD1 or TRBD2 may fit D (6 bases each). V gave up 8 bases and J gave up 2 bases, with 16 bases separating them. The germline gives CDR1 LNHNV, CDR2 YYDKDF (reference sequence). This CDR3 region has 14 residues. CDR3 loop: CATSLGGTTYEQYF. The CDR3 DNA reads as TGTGCCACCTCCTTAGGGGGGACCACCTACGAGCAGTACTTC.

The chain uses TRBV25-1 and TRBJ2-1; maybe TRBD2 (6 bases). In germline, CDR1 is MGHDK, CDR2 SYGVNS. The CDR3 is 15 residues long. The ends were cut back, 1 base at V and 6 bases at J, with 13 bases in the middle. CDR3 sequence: CASSELVRDSNEQFF. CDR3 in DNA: TGTGCCAGCAGTGAATTGGTGAGGGACTCCAATGAGCAGTTCTTC.

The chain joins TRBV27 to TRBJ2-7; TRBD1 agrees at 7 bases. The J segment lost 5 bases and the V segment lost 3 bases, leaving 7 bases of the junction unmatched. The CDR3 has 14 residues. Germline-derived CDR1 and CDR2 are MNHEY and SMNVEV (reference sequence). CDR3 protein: CASSFEGARDEQYF. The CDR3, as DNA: TGTGCCAGCAGTTTTGAGGGGGCTCGGGACGAGCAGTACTTC.

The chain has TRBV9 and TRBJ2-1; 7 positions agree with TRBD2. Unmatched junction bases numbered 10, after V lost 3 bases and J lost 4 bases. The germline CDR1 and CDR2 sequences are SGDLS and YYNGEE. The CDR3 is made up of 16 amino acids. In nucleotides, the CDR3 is TGTGCCAGCAGCGCGCCCGTACGGGAGGATTACAATGAGCAGTTCTTC. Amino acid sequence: CASSAPVREDYNEQFF.

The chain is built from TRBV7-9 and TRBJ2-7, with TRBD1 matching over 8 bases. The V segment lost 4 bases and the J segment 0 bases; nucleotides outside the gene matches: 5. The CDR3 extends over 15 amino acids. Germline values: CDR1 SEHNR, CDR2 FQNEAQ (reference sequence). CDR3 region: CASSYRQGSSYEQYF. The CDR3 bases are TGTGCCAGCAGCTACCGACAGGGGAGCTCCTACGAGCAGTACTTC.

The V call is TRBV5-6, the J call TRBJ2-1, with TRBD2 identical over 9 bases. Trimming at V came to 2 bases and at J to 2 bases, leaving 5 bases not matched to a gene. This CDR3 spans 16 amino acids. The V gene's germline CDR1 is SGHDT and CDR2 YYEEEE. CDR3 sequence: CASSFSAGGPYNEQFF. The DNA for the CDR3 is TGTGCCAGCAGCTTCTCAGCGGGAGGACCCTACAATGAGCAGTTCTTC.

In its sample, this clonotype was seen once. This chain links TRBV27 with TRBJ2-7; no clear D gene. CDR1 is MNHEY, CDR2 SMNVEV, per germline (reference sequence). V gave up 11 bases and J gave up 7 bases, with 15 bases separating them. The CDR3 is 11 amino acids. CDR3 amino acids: CAVRAAEEQYF. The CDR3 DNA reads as TGTGCCGTCCGGGCCGCGGAGGAGCAGTACTTC.

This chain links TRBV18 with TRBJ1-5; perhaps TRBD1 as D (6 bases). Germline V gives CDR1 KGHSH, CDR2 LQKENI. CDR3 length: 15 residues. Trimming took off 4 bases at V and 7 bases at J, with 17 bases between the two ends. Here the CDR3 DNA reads TGTGCCAGCTCACTCCGGAGCACGCAGGGGCAGCCCCAGCATTTT. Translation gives CASSLRSTQGQPQHF. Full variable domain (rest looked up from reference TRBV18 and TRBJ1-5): NAGVMQNPRHLVRRRGQEARLRCSPMKGHSHVYWYRQLPEEGLKFMVYLQKENIIDESGMPKERFSAEFPKEGPSILRIQQVVRGDSAAYFCASSLRSTQGQPQHFGDGTRLSIL.

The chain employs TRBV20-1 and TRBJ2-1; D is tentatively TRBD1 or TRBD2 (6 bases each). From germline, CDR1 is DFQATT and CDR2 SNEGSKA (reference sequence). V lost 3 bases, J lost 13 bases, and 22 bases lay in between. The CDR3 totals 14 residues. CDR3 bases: TGCAGTGCTAGGGGGGCGTTTAGACTAGTATGTCAGTTCTTC. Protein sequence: CSARGAFRLVCQFF.

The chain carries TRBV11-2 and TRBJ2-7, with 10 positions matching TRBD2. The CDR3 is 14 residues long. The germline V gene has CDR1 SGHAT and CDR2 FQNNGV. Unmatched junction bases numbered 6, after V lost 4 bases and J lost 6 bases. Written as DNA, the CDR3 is TGTGCCAGCAGCTATAGCGGGAGGACAGGCGAGCAGTACTTC. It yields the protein CASSYSGRTGEQYF.

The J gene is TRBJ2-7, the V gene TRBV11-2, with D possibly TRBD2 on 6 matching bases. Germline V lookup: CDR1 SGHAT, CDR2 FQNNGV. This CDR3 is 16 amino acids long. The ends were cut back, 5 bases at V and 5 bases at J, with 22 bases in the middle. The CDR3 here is CASSGGWVAGSNEQYF. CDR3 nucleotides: TGTGCCAGCAGCGGAGGGTGGGTGGCAGGGTCGAACGAGCAGTACTTC.

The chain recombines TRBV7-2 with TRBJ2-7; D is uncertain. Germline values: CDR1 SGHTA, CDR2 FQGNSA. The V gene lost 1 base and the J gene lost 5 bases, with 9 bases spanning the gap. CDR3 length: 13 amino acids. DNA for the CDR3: TGTGCCAGCAGCTTAGTCGGCGGCGACGAGCAGTACTTC. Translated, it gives CASSLVGGDEQYF.

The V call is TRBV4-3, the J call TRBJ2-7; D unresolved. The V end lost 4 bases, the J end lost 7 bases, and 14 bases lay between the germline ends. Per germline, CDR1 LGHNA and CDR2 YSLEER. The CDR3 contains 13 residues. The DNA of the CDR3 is TGCGCCAGCAGCCGAGTTCCTACAGCTGAGCAGTACTTC. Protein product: CASSRVPTAEQYF.

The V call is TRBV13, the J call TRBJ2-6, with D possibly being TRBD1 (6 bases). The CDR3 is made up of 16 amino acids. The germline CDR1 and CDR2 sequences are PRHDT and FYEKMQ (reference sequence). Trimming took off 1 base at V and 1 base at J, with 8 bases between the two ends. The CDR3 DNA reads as TGTGCCAGCAGCTTAGACAGGGATTCTGGGGCCAACGTCCTGACTTTC. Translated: CASSLDRDSGANVLTF. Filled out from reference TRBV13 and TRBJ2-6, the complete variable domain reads AAGVIQSPRHLIKEKRETATLKCYPIPRHDTVYWYQQGPGQDPQFLISFYEKMQSDKGSIPDRFSAQQFSDYHSELNMSSLELGDSALYFCASSLDRDSGANVLTFGAGSRLTVL.

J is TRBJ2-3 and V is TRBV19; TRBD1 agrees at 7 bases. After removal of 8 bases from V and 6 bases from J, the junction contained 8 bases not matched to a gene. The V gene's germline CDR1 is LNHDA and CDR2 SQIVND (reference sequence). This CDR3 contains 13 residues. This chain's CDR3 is CASDSGGMDTQYF. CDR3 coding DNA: TGTGCCAGTGATTCAGGGGGAATGGATACGCAGTATTTT.

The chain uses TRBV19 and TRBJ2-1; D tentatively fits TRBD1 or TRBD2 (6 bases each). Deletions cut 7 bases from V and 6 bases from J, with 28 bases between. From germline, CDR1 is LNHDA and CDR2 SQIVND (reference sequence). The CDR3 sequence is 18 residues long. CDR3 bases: TGTGCCAGTACCTATAGGGGGGCTCCTCTTCGGGCCTTCAATGAGCAGTTCTTC. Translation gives CASTYRGAPLRAFNEQFF.

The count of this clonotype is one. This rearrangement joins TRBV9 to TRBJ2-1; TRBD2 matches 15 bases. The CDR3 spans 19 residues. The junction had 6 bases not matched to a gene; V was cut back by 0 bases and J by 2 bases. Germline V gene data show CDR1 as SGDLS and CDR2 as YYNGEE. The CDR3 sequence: CASSVEGLAGGLTYNEQFF. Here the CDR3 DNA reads TGTGCCAGCAGCGTAGAGGGACTAGCGGGAGGCCTCACCTACAATGAGCAGTTCTTC.

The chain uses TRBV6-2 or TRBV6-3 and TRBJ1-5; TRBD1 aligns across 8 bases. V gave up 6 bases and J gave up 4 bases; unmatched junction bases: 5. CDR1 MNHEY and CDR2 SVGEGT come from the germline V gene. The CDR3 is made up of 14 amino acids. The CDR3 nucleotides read TGTGCCAGCAGGGGGACAGGCGGTAATCAGCCCCAGCATTTT. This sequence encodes CASRGTGGNQPQHF.

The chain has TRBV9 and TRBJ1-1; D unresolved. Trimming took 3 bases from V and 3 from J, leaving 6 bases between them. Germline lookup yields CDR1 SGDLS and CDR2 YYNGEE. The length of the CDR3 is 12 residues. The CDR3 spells CASSAEYTEAFF. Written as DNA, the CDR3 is TGTGCCAGCAGCGCCGAGTACACTGAAGCTTTCTTT.

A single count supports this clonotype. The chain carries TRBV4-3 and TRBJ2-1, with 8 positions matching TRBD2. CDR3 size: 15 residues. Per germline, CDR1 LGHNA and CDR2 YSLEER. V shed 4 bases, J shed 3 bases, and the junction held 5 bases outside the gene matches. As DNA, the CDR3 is TGCGCCAGCAGCCCTACAGCGGGAGACTACAATGAGCAGTTCTTC. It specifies CASSPTAGDYNEQFF.

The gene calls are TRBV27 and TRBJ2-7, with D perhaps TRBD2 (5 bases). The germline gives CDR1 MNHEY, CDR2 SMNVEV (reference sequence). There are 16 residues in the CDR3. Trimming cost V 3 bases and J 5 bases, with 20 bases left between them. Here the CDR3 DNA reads TGTGCCAGCAGTTTGACCCGAGGGAGCGCTTTCGACGAGCAGTACTTC. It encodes CASSLTRGSAFDEQYF.

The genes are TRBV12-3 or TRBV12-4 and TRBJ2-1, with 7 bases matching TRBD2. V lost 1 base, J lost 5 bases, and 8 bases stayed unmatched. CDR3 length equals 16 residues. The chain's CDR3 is CASSLGRGFINNEQFF. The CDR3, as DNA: TGTGCCAGCAGTTTAGGGCGGGGGTTCATCAACAATGAGCAGTTCTTC.

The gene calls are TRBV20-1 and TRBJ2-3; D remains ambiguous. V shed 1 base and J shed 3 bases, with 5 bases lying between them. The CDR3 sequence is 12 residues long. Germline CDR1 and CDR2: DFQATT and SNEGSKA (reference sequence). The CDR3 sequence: CSARGWTDTQYF. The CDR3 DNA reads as TGCAGTGCTAGAGGTTGGACAGATACGCAGTATTTT.

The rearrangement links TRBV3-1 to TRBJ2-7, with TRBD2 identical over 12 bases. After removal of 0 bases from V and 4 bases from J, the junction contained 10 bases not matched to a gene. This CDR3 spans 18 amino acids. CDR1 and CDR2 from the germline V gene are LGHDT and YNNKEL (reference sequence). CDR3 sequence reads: CASSQDFLTSGRMYEQYF. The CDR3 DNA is TGTGCCAGCAGCCAAGACTTCCTTACTAGCGGGAGGATGTACGAGCAGTACTTC.

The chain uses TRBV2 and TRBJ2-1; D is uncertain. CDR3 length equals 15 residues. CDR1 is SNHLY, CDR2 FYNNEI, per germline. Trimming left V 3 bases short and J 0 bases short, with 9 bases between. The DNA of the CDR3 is TGTGCCAGCAGTGAGGCCTCAGGCTCCTACAATGAGCAGTTCTTC. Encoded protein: CASSEASGSYNEQFF.

The DNA of the CDR3 is TGTGCCAGCAGTTGGAACTACAATGAGCAGTTCTTC. Amino acid sequence: CASSWNYNEQFF. The chain employs TRBV25-1 and TRBJ2-1; D gene ambiguous. The CDR3 covers 12 residues. The germline gives CDR1 MGHDK, CDR2 SYGVNS. The ends were cut back, 5 bases at V and 3 bases at J, with 5 bases in the middle.

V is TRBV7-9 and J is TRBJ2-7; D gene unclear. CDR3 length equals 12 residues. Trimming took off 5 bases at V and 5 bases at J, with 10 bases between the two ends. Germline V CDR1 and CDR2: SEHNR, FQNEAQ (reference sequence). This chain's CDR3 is CASSRSPNEQYF. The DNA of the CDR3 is TGTGCCAGCAGCCGTTCCCCGAACGAGCAGTACTTC.